This T cell receptor (beta chain) was found in a study of blood T cell repertoires in COVID-19 (dated by TCRdb to the early 2020s). Regarding the research as a whole: Collaborator samples came from the United States, Italy and Spain and covered acute and convalescent phases of COVID-19. The material from the prospective study consisted of cDNA or gDNA derived from T cells, B-cell-depleted T cells, or PBMCs. Deeply sampled blood TCRbeta repertoires from subjects exposed to, actively infected with, or recovered from COVID-19 were included in the dataset. The repertoires were made available in a free public database intended to serve as a resource for research on the immune response to SARS-CoV-2. Samples came from the ongoing ImmuneRACE study (first 160 participants) plus 1,254 subjects from 6 global collaborators. A de-identified subject ID, COVID-19 status, age in years and sex were almost always included in the sample metadata. Where available, HLA class I and class II types were obtained from metadata supplied by the sample provider rather than from assay-based typing.

Concerning this clone: The antigen it binds to is not known. Base qualities are not at hand, and no much larger clone is one base apart.

Whole blood was collected in K2EDTA tubes by collaborating institutions according to the institutions' own protocols. For TCRbeta analysis, collaborators shipped samples as frozen whole blood, isolated PBMCs, or DNA extracted from either of those sample types. At the junction V is shortened by 2 bases and J by 5 bases; bases outside the gene matches: 1. The CDR3 starts with the cysteine, ends with the phenylalanine, and has 15 residues. The retained sequence is limited to the CDR3, 45 bases, with the frame set at the first base. The germline V gene encodes CDR1 SGHNT and CDR2 YYREEE (reference sequence). The immunoSEQ Assay, a bias-controlled multiplex PCR, was used to amplify TCRbeta CDR3 regions from genomic DNA. For the original study's pipeline: The number of nucleated cells in each sample was estimated from the amplification of reference gene primers within the assay. Sequence reads were collapsed and filtered to measure the absolute abundance of every unique TCRbeta CDR3 rearrangement. For each sample, productive Simpson clonality was calculated by taking the square root of Simpson's diversity index across productive rearrangements. Drawn from immuneACCESS, this table holds only the in-frame rearrangements with V and J called that TCRdb kept. Clones are partly lost; checked studies trace under half to an unresolved V gene and leave the rest unexplained. V, J and clone size are those of that table, while D and trimming were read from the DNA. The table for this sample lists around 180,000 clones; roughly nine tenths of them were counted only once. Less than 25% of the sample goes to the ten largest clones.

On the study overall, not on this receptor specifically: The quantity of clinical and demographic metadata differed by source and by participant and was supplied without curation.

This clonotype originated in a man aged 65 to 79 with active or convalescent COVID-19. Rearrangement joined TRBV5-4 to TRBJ2-2; 12 middle bases align to TRBD2. The sequenced sample was peripheral blood. Here the CDR3 is given as CASSFLAGGTGELFF. The nucleotide sequence is given as TGTGCCAGCAGCTTTCTAGCGGGGGGGACCGGGGAGCTGTTTTTT.